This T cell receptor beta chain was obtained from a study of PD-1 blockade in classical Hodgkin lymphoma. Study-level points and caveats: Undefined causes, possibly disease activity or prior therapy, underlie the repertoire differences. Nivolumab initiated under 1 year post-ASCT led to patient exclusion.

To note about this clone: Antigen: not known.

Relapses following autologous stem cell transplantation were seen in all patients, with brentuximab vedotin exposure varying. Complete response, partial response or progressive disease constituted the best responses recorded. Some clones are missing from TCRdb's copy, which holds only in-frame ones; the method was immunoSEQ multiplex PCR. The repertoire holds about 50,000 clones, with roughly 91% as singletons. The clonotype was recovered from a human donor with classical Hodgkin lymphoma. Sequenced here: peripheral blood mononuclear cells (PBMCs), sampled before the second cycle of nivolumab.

CDR3: CASSLGGQNIQYF. The CDR3, as DNA: TGTGCCAGCAGCCTGGGGGGGCAAAACATTCAGTACTTC. This sequence joins TRBV28 and TRBJ2-4, with D possibly matching TRBD2 (7 bases). With 6 bases removed from V and 5 bases from J, the gap between germline ends came to 11 bases. Germline loops: CDR1 MDHEN, CDR2 SYDVKM. This CDR3 has 13 residues.